The 3 T cell receptor beta chains below all came from one sample that was sequenced in a study of cytomegalovirus exposure and HLA in healthy donors. Vbeta (60) and Jbeta (13) primers were used in the PCR. Some clones are missing from TCRdb's copy, which holds only in-frame ones; the method was immunoSEQ multiplex PCR. The sample has 55,000 to 70,000 clones, 65% to 90% seen once. The sequencing input was PBMCs. Receptors were obtained from a human donor in good health.

The chain uses TRBV11-2 and TRBJ1-1; D possibly corresponds to TRBD1 (5 bases). V was shortened by 1 base and J by 5 bases, with 11 bases between the two germline ends. The CDR3 has 14 residues. Germline V gene data show CDR1 as SGHAT and CDR2 as FQNNGV. For the CDR3, the DNA is TGTGCCAGCAGCTTAGTTGACAGACCGACTGAAGCTTTCTTT. Its protein is CASSLVDRPTEAFF.

The gene calls are TRBV7-6 and TRBJ2-1; 9 bases match TRBD1. This CDR3 has 16 residues. V lost 4 bases and J lost 6; bases outside the gene matches: 10. Germline lookup yields CDR1 SGHVS and CDR2 FNYEAQ. This CDR3 is CASSWGSKTGGNEQFF. The DNA of the CDR3 is TGTGCCAGCAGCTGGGGATCTAAGACAGGGGGCAATGAGCAGTTCTTC.

Note on this clone: The junction and the germline gene differ at one end; a read error may be behind it. The identical CDR3 is also encoded by other nucleotide sequences in the sample. This sequence joins TRBV28 and TRBJ2-7, with TRBD1 matching 8 bases. Germline V gene lookup returns CDR1 MDHEN and CDR2 SYDVKM. The CDR3 runs to 14 residues. The chain's CDR3 is CASSAPGQAYEQYF. The CDR3 DNA sequence: TGTGCCAGCAGTGCACCGGGACAGGCCTACGAGCAATACTTC.